The 5 T cell receptor beta chains listed next were all sequenced from one sample in a study of blood T cell repertoires in COVID-19. Sequencing was performed with immunoSEQ multiplex PCR; in TCRdb, only in-frame clones are kept and a portion is missing. The sample comprises more than 95,000 clones, 75% to 90% of which are singletons, and 10% to 15% rests with the top ten. Sequencing was carried out using peripheral blood. These receptors came from a human donor in a cohort sampled during active or convalescent COVID-19.

V and J are TRBV6-1 and TRBJ2-2; 10 bases align to TRBD1. This CDR3 has 15 amino acids. The germline V gene has CDR1 MNHNS and CDR2 SASEGT. J lost 7 bases, V lost 1 base, and 3 bases had no gene match. The CDR3 sequence: CASSEETGGIGELFF. The CDR3 region has the DNA TGTGCCAGCAGTGAAGAGACAGGGGGCATCGGGGAGCTGTTTTTT.

This chain connects TRBV11-3 to TRBJ2-5, with 8 bases fitting TRBD1. The CDR3 runs to 16 residues. Germline assignment: CDR1 SGHNT and CDR2 YENEEA. J was trimmed by 2 bases and V by 5 bases; bases with no gene match: 10. The CDR3 nucleotides read TGTGCCAGCAGCCCGGGACAGGTGTTTGGTCAAGAGACCCAGTACTTC. The encoded protein is CASSPGQVFGQETQYF.

V and J are TRBV19 and TRBJ2-4, with 7 bases identical to TRBD1. CDR3 length: 19 residues. Trimming took 3 bases from V and 0 from J; bases not matched to a gene: 14. Germline CDR1 LNHDA, CDR2 SQIVND (reference sequence). The CDR3 nucleotides are TGTGCCAGTAGTATGGGGGTCAGGGGGTCCTTAATAGCCAAAAACATTCAGTACTTC. It yields the protein CASSMGVRGSLIAKNIQYF.

The chain uses TRBV10-3 and TRBJ2-1; 8 bases line up with TRBD2. The junction had 16 bases not matched to a gene; V was cut back by 6 bases and J by 9 bases. The CDR3 covers 16 residues. The V gene's germline CDR1 is ENHRY and CDR2 SYGVKD. The CDR3 DNA sequence: TGTGCCATCAGCCCCCATCCCGGGGGGGAAGGTAGTGAGCAGTTCTTC. Translation gives CAISPHPGGEGSEQFF.

The J gene is TRBJ1-2, the V gene TRBV27; 8 bases line up with TRBD1. J lost 7 bases, V lost 2 bases, and 12 bases had no gene match. Looked up from germline, CDR1 is MNHEY and CDR2 is SMNVEV (reference sequence). The CDR3 covers 16 residues. The CDR3 DNA reads TGTGCCAGCAGTTTAATTCCTGCAGGGGGCGCGGCTGGCTACACCTTC. Protein: CASSLIPAGGAAGYTF.